Listed below are T cell receptor beta chains from one sample, sequenced in a study of cytotoxic CD8 clonotypes in ibrutinib-treated CLL. Assay: immunoSEQ multiplex PCR; the TCRdb copy retains only in-frame clones and omits some. The sample lists about 120,000 clones, more than 55% seen once, with about 40% in the top ten. The source was PBMCs, collected after 24 months of ibrutinib treatment. These receptors were collected from a human donor with chronic lymphocytic leukemia. Each CDR3 is given with its conserved first and last residue. D genes are given only for firm matches. Only some rows state a clone size, as once, few, many or a class for expanded clones.

>TRBJ2-1|TRBD2|few|TRBV11-2
CASSPQGLAGGPYNEQFF
TGTGCCAGCAGCCCTCAGGGACTAGCGGGGGGGCCGTACAATGAGCAGTTCTTC
>TRBJ1-2|NA|few|TRBV2
CASSEDLDGDYGYTF
TGTGCCAGCAGTGAAGATCTGGATGGGGACTATGGCTACACCTTC
>TRBJ1-5|NA|few|TRBV6-5
CASSLRTGQPQHF
TGTGCCAGCAGCCTCCGGACTGGGCAGCCCCAGCATTTT
>TRBJ2-5|TRBD2|NA|TRBV4-1
CASSQEGRGGQETQYF
TGCGCCAGCAGCCAGGAGGGTAGGGGAGGGCAAGAGACCCAGTACTTC
>TRBJ1-1|NA|NA|TRBV10-3
CAISELGGGTEAFF
TGTGCCATCAGTGAGTTGGGGGGAGGGACTGAAGCTTTCTTT
>TRBJ1-6|NA|NA|TRBV11-3
CASSLRSDSPLHF
TGTGCCAGCAGCCTAAGGTCCGATTCACCCCTCCACTTT
>TRBJ1-2|TRBD1|NA|TRBV10-2
CASSESGRGQGGETF
TGCGCCAGCAGTGAGAGCGGTAGGGGGCAGGGGGGAGAAACCTTC
>TRBJ2-1|NA|NA|TRBV5-1
CASSPTSSYNEQFF
TGCGCCAGCAGCCCGACGAGCTCCTACAATGAGCAGTTCTTC
>TRBJ2-7|TRBD1|NA|TRBV7-6
CASSLGTGGYSYEQYF
TGTGCCAGCAGCTTAGGTACAGGGGGTTACTCCTACGAGCAGTACTTC
>TRBJ1-3|NA|NA|TRBV30
CASRRGNSGNTIYF
TGTGCCTCGAGGCGGGGGAACTCTGGAAACACCATATATTTT
>TRBJ2-3|TRBD2|NA|TRBV7-9
CASSPSGSTDTQYF
TGTGCCAGCAGCCCTAGCGGTAGCACAGATACGCAGTATTTT
>TRBJ1-4|NA|many|TRBV9
CASSGDPGGEKLFF
TGTGCCAGCAGTGGGGACCCGGGCGGGGAAAAACTGTTTTTT
>TRBJ2-1|NA|few|TRBV10-3
CAVGGESYNEQFF
TGTGCCGTAGGAGGGGAGTCCTACAATGAGCAGTTCTTC
>TRBJ2-3|TRBD2|many|TRBV2
CASRFRAGGTDTQYF
TGTGCCAGCAGGTTTCGAGCGGGGGGGACAGATACGCAGTATTTT
>TRBJ2-7|NA|NA|TRBV7-2
CASSQDRSYEQYF
TGCGCCAGCAGCCAGGACCGCTCCTACGAGCAGTACTTC
>TRBJ1-1|NA|NA|TRBV7-9
CASREQGYGTEAFF
TGTGCCAGCCGCGAACAGGGCTACGGCACTGAAGCTTTCTTT